Below are 10 T cell receptor beta chains sequenced from a single sample in a study of cytomegalovirus exposure and HLA in healthy donors. 60 Vbeta and 13 Jbeta primers were used in PCR. Produced via immunoSEQ multiplex PCR; TCRdb's table is partial and in-frame only. This sample carries about 120,000 clones, 79% of them seen once, and the ten largest clones take 3.5% to 4.5%. The source material was PBMCs. The source is a man aged 25-45 years in good health and CMV-seropositive.

The chain employs TRBV6-5 and TRBJ2-1; TRBD2 matches at 7 bases. The CDR3 spans 14 residues. V shed 6 bases and J 6 bases; nucleotides not matched to a gene: 8. Germline assignment: CDR1 MNHEY and CDR2 SVGAGI. CDR3 bases: TGTGCCAGCAGCCGCAGCGGGACTGGCAATGAGCAGTTCTTC. Its protein is CASSRSGTGNEQFF.

The genes are TRBV9 and TRBJ2-1; 10 positions agree with TRBD1. J gave up 5 bases and V 3 bases, and 2 bases lay outside the gene matches. The CDR3 loop spans 14 amino acids. Germline V gives CDR1 SGDLS, CDR2 YYNGEE. This chain's CDR3 is CASSGQGANNEQFF. CDR3 coding DNA: TGTGCCAGCAGCGGACAGGGGGCGAACAATGAGCAGTTCTTC.

The rearrangement uses TRBV4-2 and TRBJ2-7; D possibly corresponds to TRBD2 (5 bases). Germline V lookup: CDR1 LGHNA, CDR2 YNFKEQ. This CDR3 is built from 13 residues. Trimming removed 8 bases from V and 5 bases from J, with 16 bases in between. The CDR3 region is CASDGNGRHEQYF. The CDR3 region has the DNA TGTGCCAGCGACGGGAATGGGCGCCACGAGCAGTACTTC.

The chain recombines TRBV5-8 with TRBJ2-5; TRBD1 agrees at 7 bases. The DNA end favors TRBJ2-7, so the J call may be wrong. The CDR3 has 15 residues. Per germline, CDR1 SGHTS and CDR2 YDEGEE. CDR3 sequence: CASSWRTGHAYEQYF. DNA for the CDR3: TGTGCCAGCAGCTGGCGGACAGGACATGCCTACGAGCAGTACTTC.

This chain connects TRBV7-6 to TRBJ1-6, with 7 nucleotides matching TRBD1. The germline V gene encodes CDR1 SGHVS and CDR2 FNYEAQ. CDR3 length: 18 amino acids. V gave up 1 base and J gave up 3 bases; unmatched junction bases: 9. The CDR3 sequence: CASSLVGFDRVYNSPLHF. CDR3 nucleotides: TGTGCCAGCAGCTTAGTAGGATTCGACAGGGTCTATAATTCACCCCTCCACTTT. Full variable domain (remainder filled in from reference TRBV7-6 and TRBJ1-6): GAGVSQSPRYKVTKRGQDVALRCDPISGHVSLYWYRQALGQGPEFLTYFNYEAQQDKSGLPNDRFSAERPEGSISTLTIQRTEQRDSAMYRCASSLVGFDRVYNSPLHFGNGTRLTVT.

This clone was seen a single time. At one boundary the junction diverges from the germline segment, which might be a read error. V gene TRBV7-9 combines with J gene TRBJ1-4, with a weak D call TRBD1 (6 bases). This CDR3 comprises 15 residues. Germline CDR1 reads SEHNR; CDR2 reads FQNEAQ (reference sequence). The CDR3 coding sequence is TGTTCCAGCAGCCTTAATAGTAGAGGGGGAGAAAAACTGTTTTTT. Translating gives CSSSLNSRGGEKLFF. Based on the CDR3 plus reference TRBV7-9 and TRBJ1-4, the full variable domain is DTGVSQNPRHKITKRGQNVTFRCDPISEHNRLYWYRQTLGQGPEFLTYFQNEAQLEKSRLLSDRFSAERPKGSFSTLEIQRTEQGDSAMYLCSSSLNSRGGEKLFFGSGTQLSVL.

The J gene is TRBJ2-5, the V gene TRBV5-4; D gene unclear. V was pared by 0 bases and J by 5 bases, with 14 bases between. This CDR3 has 15 amino acids. Looked up from germline, CDR1 is SGHNT and CDR2 is YYREEE (reference sequence). For the CDR3, the DNA is TGTGCCAGCAGCTTGGTCCCCTTTGACGGGGAGACCCAGTACTTC. Protein product: CASSLVPFDGETQYF.

The chain links TRBV5-8 to TRBJ2-7, with D perhaps TRBD1 (6 bases). Germline loops: CDR1 SGHTS, CDR2 YDEGEE. With 0 bases removed from V and 1 base from J, the gap between germline ends came to 11 bases. This CDR3 is built from 15 residues. CDR3 sequence: CASSLGQGRSYEQYF. The CDR3 DNA follows: TGTGCCAGCAGCTTGGGGCAGGGGCGTTCCTACGAGCAGTACTTC.

Comment on this clone: The identical CDR3 is also encoded by other nucleotide sequences in the sample. CDR3 in DNA: TGTGCCAGCAGCAGGACAGGGGCGAACACTGAAGCTTTCTTT. It encodes CASSRTGANTEAFF. This rearrangement joins TRBV27 to TRBJ1-1; 9 nucleotides agree with TRBD1. Per germline, CDR1 MNHEY and CDR2 SMNVEV (reference sequence). V dropped 6 bases and J dropped 1; count of bases not matched to a gene: 3. The CDR3 extends over 14 amino acids.

The chain has TRBV6-5 and TRBJ2-7; 9 bases line up with TRBD2. CDR3 length equals 16 residues. The V and J ends lost 0 bases and 4 bases, in that order; junction bases with no gene match: 7. From germline, CDR1 is MNHEY and CDR2 SVGAGI. CDR3 bases: TGTGCCAGCAGTTACTCTAGCGGGGGTCAAGTTTACGAGCAGTACTTC. This gives the protein CASSYSSGGQVYEQYF.